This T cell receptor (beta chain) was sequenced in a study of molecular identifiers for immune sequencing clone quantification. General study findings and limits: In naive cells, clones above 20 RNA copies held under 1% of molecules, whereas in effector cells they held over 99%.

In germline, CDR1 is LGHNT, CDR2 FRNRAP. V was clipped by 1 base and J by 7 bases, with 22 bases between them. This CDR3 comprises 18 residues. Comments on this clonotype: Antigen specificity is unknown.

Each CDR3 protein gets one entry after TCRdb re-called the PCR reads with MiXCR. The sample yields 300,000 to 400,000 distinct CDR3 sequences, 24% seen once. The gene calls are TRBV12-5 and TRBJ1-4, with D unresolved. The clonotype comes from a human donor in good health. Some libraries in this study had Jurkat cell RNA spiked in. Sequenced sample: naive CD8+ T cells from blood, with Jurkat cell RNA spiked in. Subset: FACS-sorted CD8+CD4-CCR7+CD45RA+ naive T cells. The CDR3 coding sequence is TGTGCTAGTGGTTTGGACCCAGGACTCTATGCGGGGAGTGAAAAACTGTTTTTT. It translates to CASGLDPGLYAGSEKLFF.